The clone carrying this T cell receptor (beta chain) was observed at least ten times. The data derive from a study of patients with pleural tuberculosis. Each CDR3 protein gets one entry after TCRdb re-called the reads with MiXCR. The sample consists of 45,000 to 55,000 distinct CDR3 sequences, less than 8% of them appearing once. The germline V and J ends were trimmed by 1 base and 2 bases, with 5 bases remaining between them. The CDR3 has 13 amino acids. The germline CDR1 and CDR2 sequences are MNHEY and SVGEGT. This rearrangement joins TRBV6-2 or TRBV6-3 to TRBJ1-2; D is ambiguous. The source is a human donor with pleural tuberculosis. CDR3 DNA: TGTGCCAGCAGTTACTACACGAACTATGGCTACACCTTC. Protein sequence: CASSYYTNYGYTF.